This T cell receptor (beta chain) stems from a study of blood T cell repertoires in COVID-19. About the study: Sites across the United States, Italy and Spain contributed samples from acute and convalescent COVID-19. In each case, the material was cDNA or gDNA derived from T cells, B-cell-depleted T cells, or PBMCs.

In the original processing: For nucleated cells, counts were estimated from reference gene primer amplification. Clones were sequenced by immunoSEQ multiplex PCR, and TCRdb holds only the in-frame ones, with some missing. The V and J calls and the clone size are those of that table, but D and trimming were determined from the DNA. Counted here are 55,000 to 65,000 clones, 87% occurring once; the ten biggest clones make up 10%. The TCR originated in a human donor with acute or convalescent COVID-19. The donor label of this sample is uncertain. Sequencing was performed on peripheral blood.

The CDR3 DNA is TGTGCCAGCAGCCAAGAGGTGGGTTGGGCAGGGGGCGCCTGGACTGAAGCTTTCTTT. This sequence encodes CASSQEVGWAGGAWTEAFF. The V call is TRBV14, the J call TRBJ1-1, with 8 bases lining up with TRBD1. This CDR3 has 19 amino acids. Germline V gives CDR1 SGHDN, CDR2 FVKESK. After removal of 0 bases from V and 5 bases from J, the junction contained 17 bases not matched to a gene.